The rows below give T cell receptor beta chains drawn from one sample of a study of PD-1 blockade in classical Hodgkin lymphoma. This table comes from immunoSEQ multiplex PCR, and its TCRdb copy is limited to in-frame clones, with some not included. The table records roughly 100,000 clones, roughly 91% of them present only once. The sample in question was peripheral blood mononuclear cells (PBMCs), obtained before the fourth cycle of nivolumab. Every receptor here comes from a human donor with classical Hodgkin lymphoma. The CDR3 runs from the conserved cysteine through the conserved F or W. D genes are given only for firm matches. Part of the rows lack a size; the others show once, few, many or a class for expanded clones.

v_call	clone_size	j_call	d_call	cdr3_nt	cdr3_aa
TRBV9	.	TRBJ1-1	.	TGTGCCAGCAGCGTAGTCTCAGGGATTGGGATGAACACTGAAGCTTTCTTT	CASSVVSGIGMNTEAFF
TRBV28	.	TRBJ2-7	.	TGTGCCAGCGGATTTTGGGATGGGTACGAGCAGTACTTC	CASGFWDGYEQYF
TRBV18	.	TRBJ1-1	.	TGTGCCAGCTCACCAAGTCCATCAACCACATCTGAAGCTTTCTTT	CASSPSPSTTSEAFF
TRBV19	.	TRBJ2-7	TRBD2	TGTGCCAGCGGCCTAGCGGCCTCCTACGAGCAGTACTTC	CASGLAASYEQYF
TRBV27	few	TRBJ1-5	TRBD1	TGTGCCAGCAGTTTAAGCCAGGGGGGCAATCAGCCCCAGCATTTT	CASSLSQGGNQPQHF
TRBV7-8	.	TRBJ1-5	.	TGTGCCAGCAGCTACACAGGAATCAATCAGCCCCAGCATTTT	CASSYTGINQPQHF
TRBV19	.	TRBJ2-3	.	TGTGCCAGTAGTATCCTAGGTACCGCAGATACGCAGTATTTT	CASSILGTADTQYF
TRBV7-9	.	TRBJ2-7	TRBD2	TGTGCCAGCGCATCGGGACTAGGACTCTACGAGCAGTACTTC	CASASGLGLYEQYF
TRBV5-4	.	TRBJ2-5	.	TGTGCCAGCAGCTTGCAAGAGACCCAGTACTTC	CASSLQETQYF
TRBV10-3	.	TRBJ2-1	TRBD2	TGTGCCATCACCCCCGGCCAGGGAGGGAGGCGCCCTGCTGAGCAGTTCTTC	CAITPGQGGRRPAEQFF
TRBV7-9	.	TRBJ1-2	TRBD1	TGTGCCAGCAGCATGGACAGGGGCTATGGCTACACCTTC	CASSMDRGYGYTF
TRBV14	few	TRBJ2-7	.	TGTGCCAGCTCGGGTACCTCCTACGAGCAGTACTTC	CASSGTSYEQYF
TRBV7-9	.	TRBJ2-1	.	TGTGCCAGCAACATAGGACGACAGGGGCCTAGCGGAGACTACAATGAGCAGTTCTTC	CASNIGRQGPSGDYNEQFF
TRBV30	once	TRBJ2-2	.	TGTGCCTGGAGCCTCGAGTCTTACACCGGGGAGCTGTTTTTT	CAWSLESYTGELFF
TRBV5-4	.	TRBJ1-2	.	TGTGCCAGCAGCTTGGACAGGGCCAGTATAGGAGGCTATGGCTACACCTTC	CASSLDRASIGGYGYTF
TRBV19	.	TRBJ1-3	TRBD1	TGTGCCAGTAGTTCCAGGGACAGGCCTGTCGGAAACACCATATATTTT	CASSSRDRPVGNTIYF
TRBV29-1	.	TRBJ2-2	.	TGCAGCGTTGCATTTGTCGGGGCCGGGGAGCTGTTTTTT	CSVAFVGAGELFF
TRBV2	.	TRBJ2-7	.	TGTGCCAGCAGAGGACAGTCCTACGAGCAGTACTTC	CASRGQSYEQYF
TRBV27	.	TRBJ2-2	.	TGTGCCAGCGCTCAGGGCACCGGGGAGCTGTTTTTT	CASAQGTGELFF
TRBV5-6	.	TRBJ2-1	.	TGTGCCAGCAGCTTAGGGAACAATGAGCAGTTCTTC	CASSLGNNEQFF
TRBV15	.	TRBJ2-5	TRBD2	TGTGCCACCAGCAAAGGACTAGCGGGAGAGACCCAGTACTTC	CATSKGLAGETQYF
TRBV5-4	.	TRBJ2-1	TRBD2	TGTGCCAGCAGCTCCGGGACTAGCGGGAGGGCCAACTACAATGAGCAGTTCTTC	CASSSGTSGRANYNEQFF
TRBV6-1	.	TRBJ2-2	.	TGTGCCAGCAGTGTCGGCCTGAACACCGGGGAGCTGTTTTTT	CASSVGLNTGELFF
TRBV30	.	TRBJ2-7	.	TGTGCCTGGAGTCCCATACAGTCCTACGAGCAGTACTTC	CAWSPIQSYEQYF